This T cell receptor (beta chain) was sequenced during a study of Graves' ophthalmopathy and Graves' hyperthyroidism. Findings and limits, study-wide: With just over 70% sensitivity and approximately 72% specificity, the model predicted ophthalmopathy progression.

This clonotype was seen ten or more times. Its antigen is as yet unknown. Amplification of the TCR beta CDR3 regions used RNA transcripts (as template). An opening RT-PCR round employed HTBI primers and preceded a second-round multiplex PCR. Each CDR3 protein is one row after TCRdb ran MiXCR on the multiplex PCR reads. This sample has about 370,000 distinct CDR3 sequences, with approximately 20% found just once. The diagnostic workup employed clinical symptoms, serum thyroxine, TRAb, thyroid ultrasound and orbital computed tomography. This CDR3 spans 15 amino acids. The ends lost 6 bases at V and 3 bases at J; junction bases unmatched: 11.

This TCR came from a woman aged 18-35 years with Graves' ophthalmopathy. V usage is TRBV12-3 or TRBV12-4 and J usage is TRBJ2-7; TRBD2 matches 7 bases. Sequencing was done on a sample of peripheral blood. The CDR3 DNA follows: TGTGCCAGCAGCCAGACCAGGCTAGCGGTCTACGAGCAGTACTTC. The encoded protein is CASSQTRLAVYEQYF.